This T cell receptor (beta chain) originates from a study of blood T cell repertoires in COVID-19. Background on the study: PBMCs, B-cell-depleted T cells, or T cells were the source of the cDNA or gDNA that made up the material.

Sequenced by immunoSEQ multiplex PCR; TCRdb stores in-frame clones only, minus some. The sample lists 85,000 to 130,000 clones, roughly 86% occurring once. This clonotype originated in a woman in her sixties with acute or convalescent COVID-19. The source material was peripheral blood.

The CDR3 DNA sequence: TGTGCCAGCAGTGAGGGTTTGGGACTAGCGGGAGGGCTCTACAATGAGCAGTTCTTC. Translated, it gives CASSEGLGLAGGLYNEQFF. The chain links TRBV2 to TRBJ2-1; 16 bases map to TRBD2. The CDR3 runs to 19 residues. V was pared by 3 bases and J by 3 bases, with 8 bases of the junction left unmatched. The V gene's germline CDR1 is SNHLY and CDR2 FYNNEI.